The clone carrying this T cell receptor (beta chain) was counted ten times or more. This specimen includes other DNA sequences encoding the same CDR3. There were no patients who had received any treatment before thyroid surgery. The germline V gene has CDR1 MNHEY and CDR2 SVGAGI. The CDR3 length is 11 residues. V lost 0 bases to trimming and J lost 7 bases, with 4 bases between them. In the original analysis: A distant-metastasis classifier for papillary thyroid cancer was built using CDR3 differences across clinicopathological groups. TCRdb re-processed the PCR reads through MiXCR. These V and J calls rely on TCRdb rather than the paper's analysis. The table includes almost 25,000 clones, about an eighth detected once. These data originate in a study of metastatic and nonmetastatic thyroid tumors. As for the study in general: Across blood and tumor or nodule tissue, repertoires from malignant and benign thyroid patients were compared with one another.

This receptor was identified in a female donor with papillary thyroid cancer or a benign thyroid nodule (not recorded which). Some clones in this sample may be carry-over from other donors' samples. The chain has TRBV6-5 and TRBJ2-7; D is unclear. Sequencing was performed on blood. CDR3 DNA sequence: TGTGCCAGCAGTTACTCGGGAGAGCAGTACTTC. Protein: CASSYSGEQYF.